One sample yielded the 8 T cell receptor beta chains listed below, sequenced in a study of T cell repertoires in cytomegalovirus infection. Each CDR3 protein gets one entry after TCRdb re-called the reads with MiXCR. The repertoire consists of hundreds of thousands of distinct CDR3 sequences, with about 33% occurring once and the leading ten covering 15% to 20%. The antigens of these receptors remain unknown. Sequences were derived from cultured PBMCs, sampled from culture after CMV antigen stimulation. All receptors derive from a human donor in good health (CMV status not recorded). Some clones in this sample may be carry-over from other donors' samples.

This clonotype was observed a handful of times. As DNA, the CDR3 is TGTGCCAGCAGCTCGGCCCCGAGAGAGAATGAGCAGTTCTTC. Its translation is CASSSAPRENEQFF. The V gene is TRBV12-3 or TRBV12-4, the J gene TRBJ2-1; D unresolved. The CDR3 has 14 amino acids. V was cut by 6 bases and J by 7 bases, with 16 bases left in between.

Only a few counts were recorded for this clonotype. V gene TRBV12-3 or TRBV12-4 combines with J gene TRBJ1-1; D is perhaps TRBD1 (6 bases). V dropped 6 bases and J dropped 10 bases, with 15 bases sitting between them. This CDR3 has 12 amino acids. CDR3 coding DNA: TGTGCCAGCAGCCGGATACAGGGAGGAGCTTTCTTT. It specifies CASSRIQGGAFF.

The chain has TRBV20-1 and TRBJ2-5; 16 bases match TRBD2. This CDR3 is built from 15 residues. Germline CDR1 is DFQATT and CDR2 is SNEGSKA (reference sequence). Unmatched junction bases numbered 5, after V lost 5 bases and J lost 5 bases. CDR3 DNA: TGCAGTGCTGCCGGGACTAGCGGGAGGGGGGAGACCCAGTACTTC. It yields the protein CSAAGTSGRGETQYF.

The chain combines TRBV28 with TRBJ2-5; D unclear. The V and J ends lost 7 bases and 5 bases respectively, with 17 bases between them. CDR1 MDHEN and CDR2 SYDVKM come from the germline V gene. The CDR3 is 14 residues long. The CDR3: CASTEGGPSETQYF. DNA of the CDR3: TGTGCCAGCACCGAAGGCGGCCCTTCGGAGACCCAGTACTTC.

The V call is TRBV6-6, the J call TRBJ2-5; D is undetermined. The CDR3 is 15 amino acids. CDR1 MNHNY and CDR2 SVGAGI come from the germline V gene (reference sequence). V gave up 6 bases and J gave up 4 bases, with 18 bases separating them. The CDR3 DNA reads as TGTGCCAGCAGGGCGGACGGCATAACGAGAGAGACCCAGTACTTC. As protein: CASRADGITRETQYF.

As for this clonotype: Sequence at one end of the junction differs from germline and may be a read error. The chain couples TRBV7-9 to TRBJ2-5; 8 bases line up with TRBD2. The germline CDR1 and CDR2 sequences are SEHNR and FQNEAQ (reference sequence). CDR3 size: 14 residues. Here the CDR3 DNA reads TGTGCCAGCAGCTTTGGAGCGGGAGTAAAGACCAAGTACTTC. It codes for CASSFGAGVKTKYF. Supplemented by reference TRBV7-9 and TRBJ2-5, the full variable domain reads DTGVSQNPRHKITKRGQNVTFRCDPISEHNRLYWYRQTLGQGPEFLTYFQNEAQLEKSRLLSDRFSAERPKGSFSTLEIQRTEQGDSAMYLCASSFGAGVKTKYFGPGTRLLVL.

The rearrangement joins TRBV28 to TRBJ2-3, with 8 positions matching TRBD2. The CDR3 runs to 13 residues. V lost 4 bases and J lost 11; bases outside the gene matches: 8. Germline lookup yields CDR1 MDHEN and CDR2 SYDVKM. The CDR3 spells CASSYPGGAKQYF. CDR3 in DNA: TGTGCCAGCAGTTACCCGGGGGGGGCCAAGCAGTATTTT.

CDR3 coding DNA: TGTGCCAGCAGTTGGGGACAGGTAGGCTACGAGCAGTACTTC. Its translation: CASSWGQVGYEQYF. The chain carries TRBV6-2 or TRBV6-3 and TRBJ2-7; 8 bases are a match to TRBD1. The CDR3 contains 14 residues. Germline V gives CDR1 MNHEY, CDR2 SVGEGT. V trimming: 4 bases; J trimming: 3 bases; junction bases outside the gene matches: 5.